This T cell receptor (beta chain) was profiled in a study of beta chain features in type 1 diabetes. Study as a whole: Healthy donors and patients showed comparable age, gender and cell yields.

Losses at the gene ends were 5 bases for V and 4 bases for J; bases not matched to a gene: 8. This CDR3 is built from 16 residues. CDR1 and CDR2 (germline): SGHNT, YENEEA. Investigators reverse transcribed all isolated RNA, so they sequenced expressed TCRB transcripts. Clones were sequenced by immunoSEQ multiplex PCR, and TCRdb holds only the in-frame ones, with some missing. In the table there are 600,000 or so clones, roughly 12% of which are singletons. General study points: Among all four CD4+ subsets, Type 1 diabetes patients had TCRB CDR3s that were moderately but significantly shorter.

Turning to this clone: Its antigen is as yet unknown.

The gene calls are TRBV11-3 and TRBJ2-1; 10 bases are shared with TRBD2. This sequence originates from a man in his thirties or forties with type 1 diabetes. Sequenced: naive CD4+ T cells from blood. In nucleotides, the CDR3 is TGTGCCAGCAGCCCGGAGACTAGCGGGTCTTACAATGAGCAGTTCTTC. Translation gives CASSPETSGSYNEQFF.